This T cell receptor (beta chain) was profiled in a study of beta chain features in type 1 diabetes. About the research overall: Cell yields, gender and age were similar in healthy donors and patients.

Only a few counts were recorded for this clone. The target antigen is unknown. Study outcomes and limitations: The question of HLA type influencing TCRB rearrangement was one that remained unresolved here. There was a moderate but significant shortening of TCRB CDR3s in all four CD4+ subsets of Type 1 diabetes patients. Naive, central memory and Treg TCRB repertoires appeared more alike in patients than in healthy donors.

The ends lost 3 bases at V and 1 base at J; junction bases unmatched: 4. Germline CDR1 and CDR2: KGHSH and LQKENI. The CDR3 has 17 amino acids. As every portion of the isolated RNA was reverse transcribed, the sequencing read expressed TCRB transcripts. Produced via immunoSEQ multiplex PCR; TCRdb's table is partial and in-frame only. The table has around 200,000 clones, about 12% seen once. The chain couples TRBV18 to TRBJ2-6; TRBD2 matches 9 bases. Sequenced sample: central memory CD4+ T cells from blood. The sequence came from a woman aged 18-29 years in good health. The CDR3 DNA reads as TGTGCCAGCTCACCTTCTAGCGGGGTTTCTGGGGCCAACGTCCTGACTTTC. Its translation: CASSPSSGVSGANVLTF.